Shown below are 28 T cell receptor beta chains from a single sample sequenced in a study of T cell responses to AZD1222 COVID-19 vaccine (dated by TCRdb to the early 2020s). The time point label, read with the paper, signifies: about 28 days (+/-7) after the second vaccine dose. Library prep was done by the immunoSEQ multiplex PCR assay. In its TCRdb copy, this immuneACCESS table keeps in-frame sequences only and misses some clones. Where compared with another copy, unresolved V genes explain less than half of these, and the others have no known cause. For this sample the table gives about 180,000 clones, of which 88% were detected only once. Of the sample, roughly 26% is held by the ten largest clones. The source was peripheral blood, collected 28 days after the second AZD1222 dose. Receptor source: an adult who received the AZD1222 COVID-19 vaccine.

This chain connects TRBV12-3 or TRBV12-4 to TRBJ1-1; D is ambiguous. V lost 2 bases, J lost 0 bases, and 4 bases lay in between. The CDR3 spans 13 residues. The CDR3 nucleotides read TGTGCCAGCAGTTTAAAAGTGAACACTGAAGCTTTCTTT. Encoded protein: CASSLKVNTEAFF.

The chain recombines TRBV18 with TRBJ2-5; perhaps TRBD1 as D (6 bases). CDR1 KGHSH and CDR2 LQKENI come from the germline V gene. The CDR3 contains 14 residues. Trimming took off 6 bases at V and 1 base at J, with 12 bases between the two ends. CDR3 in DNA: TGTGCCAGCTCGGGCGGACAGATCCAAGAGACCCAGTACTTC. It translates to CASSGGQIQETQYF. Variable domain in full (rest from reference TRBV18 and TRBJ2-5): NAGVMQNPRHLVRRRGQEARLRCSPMKGHSHVYWYRQLPEEGLKFMVYLQKENIIDESGMPKERFSAEFPKEGPSILRIQQVVRGDSAAYFCASSGGQIQETQYFGPGTRLLVL.

This rearrangement joins TRBV4-1 to TRBJ1-5, with TRBD1 matching over 8 bases. Trimming took 4 bases from V and 3 from J; bases not matched to a gene: 5. The CDR3 runs to 15 residues. The germline gives CDR1 MGHRA, CDR2 YSYEKL. Here the CDR3 DNA reads TGCGCCAGCAGCCGGGGACAGGCCGACAATCAGCCCCAGCATTTT. This sequence encodes CASSRGQADNQPQHF.

Concerning this clone itself: Different DNA sequences within this sample yield the same CDR3. V usage is TRBV29-1 and J usage is TRBJ2-1; 13 bases match TRBD2. The CDR3 sequence is 15 residues long. CDR1 and CDR2 (germline): SQVTM, ANQGSEA. Trimming at V came to 1 base and at J to 4 bases, leaving 1 base not matched to a gene. CDR3 protein: CSVEGTSGSYNEQFF. CDR3 nucleotide sequence: TGCAGCGTTGAAGGGACTAGCGGGAGTTACAATGAGCAGTTCTTC.

This clone was seen a few times. The chain carries TRBV28 and TRBJ2-7, with 7 nucleotides matching TRBD2. In germline, CDR1 is MDHEN, CDR2 SYDVKM. This CDR3 spans 14 amino acids. J lost 2 bases, V lost 10 bases, and 11 bases had no gene match. This chain's CDR3 is CATRRKGRAYEQYF. The DNA of the CDR3 is TGTGCCACCCGAAGAAAGGGGAGGGCCTACGAGCAGTACTTC.

The chain carries TRBV4-2 and TRBJ2-3, with a weak D call TRBD2 (5 bases). V was cut by 1 base and J by 1 base, with 6 bases left in between. Germline loops: CDR1 LGHNA, CDR2 YNFKEQ. This CDR3 region has 14 residues. The CDR3 sequence is CASSQGERTDTQYF. The CDR3 DNA sequence: TGTGCCAGCAGCCAAGGGGAGCGCACAGATACGCAGTATTTT.

The V call is TRBV29-1, the J call TRBJ2-3; the D call may be TRBD1 or TRBD2 (5 bases each). The CDR3 spans 12 residues. Deletions cut 6 bases from V and 5 bases from J, with 12 bases between. Per germline, CDR1 SQVTM and CDR2 ANQGSEA. The CDR3 DNA sequence: TGCAGCGTAGTCGGGGCTATAGATACGCAGTATTTT. The encoded protein is CSVVGAIDTQYF.

The chain joins TRBV7-9 to TRBJ2-2, with a possible D match to TRBD1 (5 bases). V was trimmed by 1 base and J by 1 base, leaving 10 bases between them. CDR3 length: 16 amino acids. From germline, CDR1 is SEHNR and CDR2 FQNEAQ (reference sequence). Here the CDR3 reads CASSLGAGRNTGELFF. DNA of the CDR3: TGTGCCAGCAGCTTAGGGGCAGGGCGGAACACCGGGGAGCTGTTTTTT.

This clone was seen a few times. V and J are TRBV6-5 and TRBJ1-1; 7 bases agree with TRBD1. CDR1 MNHEY and CDR2 SVGAGI come from the germline V gene. The CDR3 sequence is 13 residues long. After removal of 5 bases from V and 10 bases from J, the junction contained 10 bases not matched to a gene. The CDR3 spells CASSNRQGPGAFF. In nucleotides, the CDR3 is TGTGCCAGCAGTAACAGACAGGGCCCGGGAGCTTTCTTT.

The chain combines TRBV10-3 with TRBJ2-5; either TRBD1 or TRBD2 may supply D (5 bases each). The V gene's germline CDR1 is ENHRY and CDR2 SYGVKD. V gave up 7 bases and J gave up 4 bases, with 13 bases separating them. This CDR3 spans 13 amino acids. CDR3 coding DNA: TGTGCCATCAACGGGGCAGGATCAGAGACCCAGTACTTC. The encoded protein is CAINGAGSETQYF.

The J gene is TRBJ2-7, the V gene TRBV5-1; TRBD1 is a possible D gene (6 bases). Germline V gene data show CDR1 as SGHRS and CDR2 as YFSETQ. V lost 5 bases and J lost 6, with 30 bases in between. The CDR3 consists of 18 residues. The CDR3 bases are TGCGCCAGCAGTACTACCGGGACACTAGGACTCGGTTCGGGCGAGCAGTACTTC. The encoded protein is CASSTTGTLGLGSGEQYF.

V and J are TRBV6-4 and TRBJ2-1; tentative D call: TRBD2 (5 bases). Deletions cut 0 bases from V and 4 bases from J, with 10 bases between. Germline V gene lookup returns CDR1 MRHNA and CDR2 SNTAGT. The CDR3 is made up of 15 amino acids. The CDR3 sequence is CASSDSSGIYNEQFF. The CDR3 region has the DNA TGTGCCAGCAGTGACTCAAGCGGAATATACAATGAGCAGTTCTTC.

The V call is TRBV11-3, the J call TRBJ2-1; 8 bases align to TRBD1. The CDR3 covers 15 residues. CDR1 is SGHNT and CDR2 is YENEEA in the germline V gene. The trim removed 5 bases at V and 5 bases at J, leaving 8 bases unmatched. In DNA form, the CDR3 reads TGTGCCAGCAGCCCTGGGACAGGCCACAACAATGAGCAGTTCTTC. This gives the protein CASSPGTGHNNEQFF.

V gene TRBV6-5 combines with J gene TRBJ1-2; 8 nucleotides align to TRBD1. CDR3 length equals 14 residues. CDR1 is MNHEY and CDR2 is SVGAGI in the germline V gene. Germline trimming cut 2 bases from V and 6 bases from J; bases unmatched to any gene: 5. Here the CDR3 reads CASSYQAGGNGYTF. In nucleotides, the CDR3 is TGTGCCAGCAGTTACCAGGCAGGGGGCAATGGCTACACCTTC.

This rearrangement joins TRBV28 to TRBJ1-6, with a weak D call TRBD1 (6 bases). The CDR3 has 16 amino acids. Germline V gives CDR1 MDHEN, CDR2 SYDVKM. Trimming pared 2 bases from V and 4 bases from J, leaving 12 bases between. The CDR3 nucleotides are TGTGCCAGCAGTTTACACCCGGGACAATATAATTCACCCCTCCACTTT. The encoded protein is CASSLHPGQYNSPLHF.

The rearrangement uses TRBV18 and TRBJ2-1; D perhaps matches TRBD1 (7 bases). Trimming pared 0 bases from V and 7 bases from J, leaving 16 bases between. The CDR3 loop spans 16 amino acids. Germline CDR1 reads KGHSH; CDR2 reads LQKENI. The CDR3, as DNA: TGTGCCAGCTCACCACCGGCAGGGGGGTTGGGAAATGAGCAGTTCTTC. This gives the protein CASSPPAGGLGNEQFF.

The J gene is TRBJ2-4, the V gene TRBV6-2 or TRBV6-3; TRBD1 might be the D (6 bases). The CDR3 has 15 residues. V lost 2 bases to trimming and J lost 1 base, with 9 bases between them. Germline V gene lookup returns CDR1 MNHEY and CDR2 SVGEGT. In DNA, the CDR3 is TGTGCCAGCAGTTACACAGGGAAGGCCAAAAACATTCAGTACTTC. This gives the protein CASSYTGKAKNIQYF.

The genes are TRBV12-5 and TRBJ1-5; D is unclear. The germline CDR1 and CDR2 sequences are LGHNT and FRNRAP. The CDR3 has 13 amino acids. Between the trimmed V and J ends, which lost 2 bases and 5 bases, there was a span of 7 bases. DNA of the CDR3: TGTGCTAGTGGTTTGCCAACAGATCAGCCCCAGCATTTT. Encoded protein: CASGLPTDQPQHF.

This chain links TRBV6-2 or TRBV6-3 with TRBJ2-3, with a tentative D call TRBD2 (5 bases). Per germline, CDR1 MNHEY and CDR2 SVGEGT. Trimming removed 1 base at V and 0 bases at J, with 11 bases between. This CDR3 spans 16 amino acids. The CDR3 spells CASSYFSVKSTDTQYF. CDR3 nucleotides: TGTGCCAGCAGTTACTTTAGCGTAAAGAGCACAGATACGCAGTATTTT.

This chain connects TRBV28 to TRBJ2-5, with D possibly TRBD1 on 5 matching bases. In germline, CDR1 is MDHEN, CDR2 SYDVKM. Trimming left V 2 bases short and J 4 bases short, with 11 bases between. There are 14 residues in the CDR3. CDR3 DNA sequence: TGTGCCAGCAGTTTACGTGGGGCGTCAGAGACCCAGTACTTC. Its translation is CASSLRGASETQYF.

The genes are TRBV30 and TRBJ1-1; the D is unclear. This CDR3 has 13 amino acids. Germline CDR1 and CDR2: GTSNPN and SVGIG (reference sequence). V shed 0 bases and J shed 1 base, with 6 bases lying between them. This chain's CDR3 is CAWSVIGNTEAFF. Written as DNA, the CDR3 is TGTGCCTGGAGTGTTATAGGGAACACTGAAGCTTTCTTT.

Here the CDR3 DNA reads TGTGCCACCAGCAGAGATAAGGGCACCGGGGAGCTGTTTTTT. It specifies CATSRDKGTGELFF. The chain joins TRBV15 to TRBJ2-2; D gene uncertain. V lost 0 bases to trimming and J lost 4 bases, with 6 bases between them. The CDR3 length is 14 residues. Germline V CDR1 and CDR2: LNHNV, YYDKDF (reference sequence).

The rearrangement uses TRBV28 and TRBJ2-7, with 7 bases fitting TRBD2. The V segment lost 6 bases and the J segment 4 bases; nucleotides outside the gene matches: 12. This CDR3 region has 15 residues. Germline V gives CDR1 MDHEN, CDR2 SYDVKM. CDR3 loop: CASSELGREPYEQYF. CDR3 nucleotides: TGTGCCAGCAGCGAACTAGGGCGGGAGCCTTACGAGCAGTACTTC.

The rearrangement joins TRBV5-4 to TRBJ2-3; tentatively, D is TRBD1 (6 bases). The V gene's germline CDR1 is SGHNT and CDR2 YYREEE (reference sequence). With 3 bases removed from V and 5 bases from J, the gap between germline ends came to 10 bases. The CDR3 totals 13 residues. CDR3 nucleotides: TGTGCCAGCAGCTCGGCAGGGGTAGATACGCAGTATTTT. The encoded protein is CASSSAGVDTQYF.

This clone was observed a few times. This chain links TRBV5-5 with TRBJ1-1, with D possibly TRBD1 on 5 matching bases. Germline V lookup: CDR1 SGHKS, CDR2 YYEKEE (reference sequence). This CDR3 comprises 14 residues. V was pared by 7 bases and J by 3 bases, with 16 bases between. The CDR3 DNA is TGTGCCAGCGGAAAGCTAACGACAGACACTGAAGCTTTCTTT. Translated: CASGKLTTDTEAFF. Full variable domain (missing parts from reference TRBV5-5 and TRBJ1-1): DAGVTQSPTHLIKTRGQQVTLRCSPISGHKSVSWYQQVLGQGPQFIFQYYEKEERGRGNFPDRFSARQFPNYSSELNVNALLLGDSALYLCASGKLTTDTEAFFGQGTRLTVV.

This chain links TRBV5-5 with TRBJ2-7; D is unclear. The CDR3 is 14 residues long. The V and J ends lost 2 bases and 0 bases respectively, with 9 bases between them. Germline lookup yields CDR1 SGHKS and CDR2 YYEKEE (reference sequence). CDR3 DNA sequence: TGTGCCAGCAGCTTATCCCTGGGCTCCTACGAGCAGTACTTC. Protein: CASSLSLGSYEQYF.

V gene TRBV11-3 combines with J gene TRBJ2-2; unclear D gene. Germline-derived CDR1 and CDR2 are SGHNT and YENEEA. This CDR3 has 15 amino acids. V was clipped by 4 bases and J by 6 bases, with 15 bases between them. CDR3 sequence (DNA): TGTGCCAGCAGCTCCGAACTTGGAGACTCCGGGGAGCTGTTTTTT. Its translation is CASSSELGDSGELFF.

The chain recombines TRBV9 with TRBJ1-6, with a possible D match to TRBD1 (6 bases). This CDR3 is 15 amino acids long. With 0 bases removed from V and 8 bases from J, the gap between germline ends came to 12 bases. Germline V gene lookup returns CDR1 SGDLS and CDR2 YYNGEE. The CDR3 region is CASSVGQARDSPLHF. The CDR3 DNA follows: TGTGCCAGCAGCGTAGGACAGGCCCGGGATTCACCCCTCCACTTT. Full variable domain (missing parts from reference TRBV9 and TRBJ1-6): DSGVTQTPKHLITATGQRVTLRCSPRSGDLSVYWYQQSLDQGLQFLIQYYNGEERAKGNILERFSAQQFPDLHSELNLSSLELGDSALYFCASSVGQARDSPLHFGNGTRLTVT.